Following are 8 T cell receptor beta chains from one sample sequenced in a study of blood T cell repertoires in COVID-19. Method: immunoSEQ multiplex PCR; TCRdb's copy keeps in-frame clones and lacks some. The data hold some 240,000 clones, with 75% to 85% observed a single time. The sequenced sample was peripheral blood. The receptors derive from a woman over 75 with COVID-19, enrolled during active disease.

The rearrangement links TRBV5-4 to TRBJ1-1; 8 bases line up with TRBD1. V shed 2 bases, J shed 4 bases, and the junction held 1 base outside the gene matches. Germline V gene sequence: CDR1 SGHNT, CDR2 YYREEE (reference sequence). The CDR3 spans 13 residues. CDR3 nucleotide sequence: TGTGCCAGCAGCTTCGACAGGGGCACTGAAGCTTTCTTT. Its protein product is CASSFDRGTEAFF.

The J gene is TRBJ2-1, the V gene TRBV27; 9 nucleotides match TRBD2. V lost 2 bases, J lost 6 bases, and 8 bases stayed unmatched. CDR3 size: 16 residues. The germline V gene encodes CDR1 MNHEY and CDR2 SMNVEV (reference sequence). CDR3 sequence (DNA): TGTGCCAGCAGTTTAACCCAGCTAGCGGGGAGCAATGAGCAGTTCTTC. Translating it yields CASSLTQLAGSNEQFF.

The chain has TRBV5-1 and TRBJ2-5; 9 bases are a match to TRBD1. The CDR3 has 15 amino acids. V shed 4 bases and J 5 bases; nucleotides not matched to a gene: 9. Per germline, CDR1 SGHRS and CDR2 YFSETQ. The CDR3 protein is CASSPQTGGRETQYF. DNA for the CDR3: TGCGCCAGCAGCCCCCAGACAGGGGGTAGGGAGACCCAGTACTTC.

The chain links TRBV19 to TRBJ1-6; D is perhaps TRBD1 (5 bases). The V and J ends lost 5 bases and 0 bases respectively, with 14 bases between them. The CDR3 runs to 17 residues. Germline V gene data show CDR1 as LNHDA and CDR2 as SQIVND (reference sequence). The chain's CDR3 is CASSSPNRRSYNSPLHF. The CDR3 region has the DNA TGTGCCAGTAGTTCCCCCAACAGGCGCTCCTATAATTCACCCCTCCACTTT.

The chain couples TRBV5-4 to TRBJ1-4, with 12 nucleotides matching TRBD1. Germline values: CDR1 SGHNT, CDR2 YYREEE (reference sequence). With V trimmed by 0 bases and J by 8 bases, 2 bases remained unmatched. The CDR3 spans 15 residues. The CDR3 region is CASSLAGTGGEKLFF. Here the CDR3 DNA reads TGTGCCAGCAGCTTGGCCGGGACAGGGGGCGAAAAACTGTTTTTT.

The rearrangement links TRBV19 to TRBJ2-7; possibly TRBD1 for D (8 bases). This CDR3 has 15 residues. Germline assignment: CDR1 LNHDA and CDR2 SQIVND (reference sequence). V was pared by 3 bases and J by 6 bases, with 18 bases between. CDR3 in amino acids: CASSMGGTGLLEQYF. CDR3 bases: TGTGCCAGTAGTATGGGAGGGACAGGACTTCTCGAGCAGTACTTC. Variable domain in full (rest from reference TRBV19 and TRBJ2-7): DGGITQSPKYLFRKEGQNVTLSCEQNLNHDAMYWYRQDPGQGLRLIYYSQIVNDFQKGDIAEGYSVSREKKESFPLTVTSAQKNPTAFYLCASSMGGTGLLEQYFGPGTRLTVT.

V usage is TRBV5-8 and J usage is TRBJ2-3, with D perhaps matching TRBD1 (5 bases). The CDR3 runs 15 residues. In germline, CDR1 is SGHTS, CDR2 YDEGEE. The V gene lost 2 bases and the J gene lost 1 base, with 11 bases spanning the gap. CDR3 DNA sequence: TGTGCCAGCAGCTTATACGTCAGGGGCACAGATACGCAGTATTTT. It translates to CASSLYVRGTDTQYF.

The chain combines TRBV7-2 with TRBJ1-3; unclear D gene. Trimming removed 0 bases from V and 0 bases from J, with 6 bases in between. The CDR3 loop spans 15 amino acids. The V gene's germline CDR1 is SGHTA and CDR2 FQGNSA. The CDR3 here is CASSLAASSGNTIYF. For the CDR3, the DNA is TGTGCCAGCAGCTTAGCTGCCAGCTCTGGAAACACCATATATTTT.